This T cell receptor beta chain was captured by sequencing in a study of blood T cell repertoires in COVID-19. About the study: COVID-19 samples from acute and convalescent phases originated in the United States, Italy and Spain.

Residents of about two dozen US areas, aged roughly 18 to 89 years, made up the participants. Cohorts were assigned according to the clinical history that participants reported. Germline V gene lookup returns CDR1 LGHDT and CDR2 YNNKEL (reference sequence). This CDR3 has 14 residues. V was clipped by 2 bases and J by 7 bases; unmatched bases: 4. Generated by immunoSEQ multiplex PCR, the TCRdb table keeps only in-frame clones and is missing some. The profile shows roughly 180,000 clones, roughly 82% of them singletons. The sample taken for sequencing was PBMCs or T cells enriched from blood (not recorded which). The chain employs TRBV3-1 (or the pseudogene TRBV3-2) and TRBJ2-1; 8 bases are a match to TRBD1. The sequence came from a woman under 40 who had recovered from COVID-19. The CDR3 protein is CASSQFQGANEQFF. CDR3 coding DNA: TGTGCCAGCAGCCAATTCCAGGGGGCTAATGAGCAGTTCTTC.